The next 5 T cell receptor beta chains were all read from a single sample in a study of early T cells in non-severe SARS-CoV-2 infection. Each CDR3 protein gets one entry after TCRdb re-called the 5' RACE reads with MiXCR. There are 55,000 to 75,000 distinct CDR3 sequences in the sample; approximately 12% occur only once, and approximately 4% lies in the top ten. Material: whole blood. Every receptor here comes from an adult who was a healthcare worker with PCR-confirmed SARS-CoV-2 infection or an uninfected control (not recorded which).

This clonotype appeared a few times. The genes are TRBV7-2 and TRBJ2-2, with 11 positions matching TRBD2. CDR3 size: 18 residues. J was trimmed by 1 base and V by 1 base; bases with no gene match: 5. Germline CDR1 reads SGHTA; CDR2 reads FQGNSA. CDR3 sequence reads: CASSLEVAGGLNTGELFF. CDR3 in DNA: TGTGCCAGCAGCTTAGAGGTAGCGGGAGGGCTGAACACCGGGGAGCTGTTTTTT. Variable domain in full (rest from reference TRBV7-2 and TRBJ2-2): GAGVSQSPSNKVTEKGKDVELRCDPISGHTALYWYRQSLGQGLEFLIYFQGNSAPDKSGLPSDRFSAERTGGSVSTLTIQRTQQEDSAVYLCASSLEVAGGLNTGELFFGEGSRLTVL.

This clonotype was seen many times. The genes are TRBV10-2 and TRBJ1-1; perhaps TRBD1 as D (6 bases). Looked up from germline, CDR1 is WSHSY and CDR2 is SAAADI. This CDR3 comprises 14 residues. V lost 3 bases and J 1 base, leaving 9 bases between the germline ends. The CDR3 nucleotides read TGCGCCAGCAGTGATGGGGACACGAACACTGAAGCTTTCTTT. It specifies CASSDGDTNTEAFF.

The chain couples TRBV5-1 to TRBJ2-3; 9 nucleotides line up with TRBD1. With 4 bases clipped from V and 5 bases from J, the junction kept 8 bases outside the gene matches. The CDR3 is 15 amino acids. Per germline, CDR1 SGHRS and CDR2 YFSETQ. In DNA form, the CDR3 reads TGCGCCAGCAGCGGACAGGGACAGGGAGGAGATACGCAGTATTTT. This encodes CASSGQGQGGDTQYF.

Details on this clonotype: With a much larger clone just one base away, this may be a read error. The V gene is TRBV7-9, the J gene TRBJ2-1; D call uncertain. The CDR3 covers 13 residues. Germline lookup yields CDR1 SEHNR and CDR2 FQNEAQ (reference sequence). Trimming took off 5 bases at V and 10 bases at J, with 15 bases between the two ends. CDR3 sequence: CASSTDRVTEQFF. The CDR3 DNA reads TGTGCCAGCAGCACCGACCGGGTGACAGAGCAGTTCTTC.

The rearrangement uses TRBV7-3 and TRBJ1-1, with D possibly being TRBD1 (6 bases). V was pared by 3 bases and J by 8 bases, with 10 bases between. Germline lookup yields CDR1 SGHTA and CDR2 FQGTGA. The CDR3 covers 12 residues. The DNA of the CDR3 is TGTGCCAGCAGCTTGGGGCAGGGGGAAGCTTTCTTT. Its protein product is CASSLGQGEAFF.